This is a list of T cell receptor beta chains from one sample in a study of blood T cell repertoires in COVID-19. The data were produced by immunoSEQ multiplex PCR, yet TCRdb's version contains in-frame clones alone and is incomplete. The sample has under 150,000 clones, less than 90% seen once. The specimen sequenced was PBMCs or T cells enriched from blood (not recorded which). These TCRs come from a man aged 30 to 45 who had recovered from COVID-19. Both conserved end residues are part of each CDR3. The D gene is left open where the match is weak. A row's size may be missing; if present it is once, few, many or a size class.

size: .; D: TRBD2; J: TRBJ2-3; V: TRBV19; CDR3: CASSIEGPAGGTDTQYF; DNA: TGTGCCAGTAGTATAGAAGGACCGGCGGGAGGCACAGATACGCAGTATTTT
size: few; D: .; J: TRBJ1-4; V: TRBV19; CDR3: CASRLQGDEKLFF; DNA: TGTGCCAGTAGACTTCAGGGTGACGAAAAACTGTTTTTT
size: .; D: .; J: TRBJ2-5; V: TRBV20-1; CDR3: CSASTGGAKETQYF; DNA: TGCAGTGCTAGTACAGGAGGGGCCAAAGAGACCCAGTACTTC
size: .; D: .; J: TRBJ2-1; V: TRBV5-1; CDR3: CASSLVSGDNEQFF; DNA: TGCGCCAGCAGCTTGGTTTCAGGGGACAATGAGCAGTTCTTC
size: .; D: .; J: TRBJ1-2; V: TRBV7-2; CDR3: CASSFTSGGGLNGYTF; DNA: TGTGCCAGCAGCTTTACGTCTGGAGGAGGGTTGAATGGCTACACCTTC
size: many; D: TRBD1; J: TRBJ1-2; V: TRBV5-6; CDR3: CASSLRGLANYGYTF; DNA: TGTGCCAGCAGCTTGAGGGGGCTAGCTAACTATGGCTACACCTTC
size: .; D: .; J: TRBJ1-1; V: TRBV6-5; CDR3: CAAPPAYRVTEAFF; DNA: TGTGCCGCACCCCCAGCTTACAGGGTCACTGAAGCTTTCTTT
size: .; D: TRBD1; J: TRBJ2-5; V: TRBV11-3; CDR3: CASSLDSGRQGHQETQYF; DNA: TGTGCCAGCAGCTTAGATAGTGGGCGACAGGGGCATCAAGAGACCCAGTACTTC
size: .; D: .; J: TRBJ2-2; V: TRBV7-6; CDR3: CASSAGQNTGELFF; DNA: TGTGCCAGCAGCGCGGGCCAGAACACCGGGGAGCTGTTTTTT
size: .; D: .; J: TRBJ2-3; V: TRBV6-2/TRBV6-3; CDR3: CASSGPGRGESTIQIERQYF; DNA: TGTGCCAGCAGCGGCCCTGGGCGGGGAGAATCGACTATACAGATAGAACGGCAGTATTTT
size: .; D: .; J: TRBJ1-1; V: TRBV5-1; CDR3: CASSRTWNTEAFF; DNA: TGCGCCAGCAGCAGAACTTGGAACACTGAAGCTTTCTTT
size: .; D: TRBD1; J: TRBJ1-3; V: TRBV7-9; CDR3: CASSFGTVSGNTIYF; DNA: TGTGCCAGCAGCTTCGGGACAGTCTCTGGAAACACCATATATTTT
size: .; D: TRBD1; J: TRBJ1-1; V: TRBV6-1; CDR3: CASSELRQGNTEAFF; DNA: TGTGCCAGCAGTGAACTCCGACAGGGGAACACTGAAGCTTTCTTT
size: .; D: TRBD2; J: TRBJ2-3; V: TRBV19; CDR3: CASMGSGEGLRDTQYF; DNA: TGTGCCAGTATGGGGAGCGGGGAGGGCCTGAGAGATACGCAGTATTTT
size: .; D: .; J: TRBJ1-1; V: TRBV5-4; CDR3: CASSDDRSLNTEAFF; DNA: TGTGCCAGCAGCGACGACAGGAGCCTGAACACTGAAGCTTTCTTT
size: .; D: .; J: TRBJ2-3; V: TRBV24-1; CDR3: CATSEASGAGTQYF; DNA: TGTGCCACCAGTGAGGCGTCGGGAGCGGGTACGCAGTATTTT
size: .; D: TRBD2; J: TRBJ2-3; V: TRBV11-2; CDR3: CASSLAPIAGGPTDTQYF; DNA: TGTGCCAGCAGCTTAGCCCCAATAGCGGGAGGGCCTACAGATACGCAGTATTTT
size: .; D: .; J: TRBJ1-5; V: TRBV2; CDR3: CASSDAFGGAQPQHF; DNA: TGTGCCAGCAGTGATGCTTTCGGGGGGGCCCAGCCCCAGCATTTT
size: many; D: TRBD2; J: TRBJ2-2; V: TRBV3-1/TRBV3-2; CDR3: CASSQDLLAGASGTGELFF; DNA: TGTGCCAGCAGCCAAGATTTACTAGCGGGGGCCTCGGGCACCGGGGAGCTGTTTTTT
size: .; D: .; J: TRBJ1-2; V: TRBV6-5; CDR3: CASSYGRGGSYGYTF; DNA: TGTGCCAGCAGTTACGGGCGGGGCGGCAGTTATGGCTACACCTTC
size: .; D: TRBD2; J: TRBJ2-5; V: TRBV9; CDR3: CASSVVAGGPKETQYF; DNA: TGTGCCAGCAGCGTAGTAGCGGGAGGGCCAAAAGAGACCCAGTACTTC
size: .; D: TRBD1; J: TRBJ1-2; V: TRBV9; CDR3: CASSPRTGGAPWGYTF; DNA: TGTGCCAGCAGCCCCCGGACAGGGGGCGCACCATGGGGCTACACCTTC
size: few; D: .; J: TRBJ1-2; V: TRBV21-1; CDR3: CASSRHNYGYTF; DNA: TGTGCCAGCAGCAGACATAACTATGGCTACACCTTC
size: .; D: TRBD1; J: TRBJ1-1; V: TRBV7-9; CDR3: CASSLGDRALAEAFF; DNA: TGTGCCAGCAGCTTAGGGGACAGGGCCTTAGCTGAAGCTTTCTTT